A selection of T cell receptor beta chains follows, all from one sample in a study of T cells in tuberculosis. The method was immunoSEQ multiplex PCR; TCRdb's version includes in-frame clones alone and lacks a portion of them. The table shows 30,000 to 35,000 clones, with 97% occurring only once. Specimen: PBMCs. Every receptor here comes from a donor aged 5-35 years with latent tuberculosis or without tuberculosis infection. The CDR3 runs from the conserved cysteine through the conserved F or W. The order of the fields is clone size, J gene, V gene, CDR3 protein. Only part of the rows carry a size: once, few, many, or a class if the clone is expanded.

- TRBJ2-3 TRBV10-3 CAISESGLATDTQYF
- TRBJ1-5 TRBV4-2 CASSQGREGVNQPQHF
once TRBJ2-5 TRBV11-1 CASSFAFGETQYF
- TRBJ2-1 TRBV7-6 CASSPSGLAGGFSYNEQFF
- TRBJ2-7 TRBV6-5 CASSYSTSGSYEQYF
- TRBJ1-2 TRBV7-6 CASSLDYRGHGYTF
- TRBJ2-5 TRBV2 CASSEKTRGGRETQYF
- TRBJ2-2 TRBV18 CASSPPIGGGAAGELFF
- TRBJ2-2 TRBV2 CASSERRVTGELFF
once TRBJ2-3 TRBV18 CASSPRTDTDTQYF
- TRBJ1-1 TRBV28 CASSPRAGEAFF